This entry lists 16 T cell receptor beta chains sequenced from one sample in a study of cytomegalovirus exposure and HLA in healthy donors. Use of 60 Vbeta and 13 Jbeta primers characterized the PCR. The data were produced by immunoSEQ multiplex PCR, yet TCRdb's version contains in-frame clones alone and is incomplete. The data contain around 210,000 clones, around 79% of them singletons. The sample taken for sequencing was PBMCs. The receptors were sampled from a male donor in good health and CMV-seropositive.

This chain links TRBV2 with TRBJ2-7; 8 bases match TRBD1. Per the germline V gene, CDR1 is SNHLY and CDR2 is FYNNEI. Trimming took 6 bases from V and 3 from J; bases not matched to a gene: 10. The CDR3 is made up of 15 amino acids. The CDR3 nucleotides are TGTGCCAGCAGCGAGCCGGGACAGGAGAACTACGAGCAGTACTTC. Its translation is CASSEPGQENYEQYF.

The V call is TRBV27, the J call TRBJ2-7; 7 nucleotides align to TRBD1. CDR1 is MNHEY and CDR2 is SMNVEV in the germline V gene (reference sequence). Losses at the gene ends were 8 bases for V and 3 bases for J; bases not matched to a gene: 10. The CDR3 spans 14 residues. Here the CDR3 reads CASSKVGDSYEQYF. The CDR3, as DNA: TGTGCCAGCTCAAAGGTAGGGGACAGCTACGAGCAGTACTTC.

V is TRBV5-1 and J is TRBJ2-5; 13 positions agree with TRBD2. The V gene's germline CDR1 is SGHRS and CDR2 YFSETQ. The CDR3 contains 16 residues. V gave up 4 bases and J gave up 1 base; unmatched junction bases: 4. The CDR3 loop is CASSTLAGGLQETQYF. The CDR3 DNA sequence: TGCGCCAGCAGCACACTAGCGGGAGGGCTCCAAGAGACCCAGTACTTC.

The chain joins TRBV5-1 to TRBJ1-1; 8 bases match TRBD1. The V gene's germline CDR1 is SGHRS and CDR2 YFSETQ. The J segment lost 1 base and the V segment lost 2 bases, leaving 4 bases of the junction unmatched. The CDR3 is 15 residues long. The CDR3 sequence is CASSFGDRGNTEAFF. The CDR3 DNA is TGCGCCAGCAGCTTTGGAGACAGGGGGAACACTGAAGCTTTCTTT.

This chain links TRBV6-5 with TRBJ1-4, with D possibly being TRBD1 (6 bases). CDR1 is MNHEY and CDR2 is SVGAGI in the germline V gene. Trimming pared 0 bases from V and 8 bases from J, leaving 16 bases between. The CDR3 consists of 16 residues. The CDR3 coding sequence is TGTGCCAGCAGTTACTCCGGCGGGGGGGCGTACGAAAAACTGTTTTTT. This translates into CASSYSGGGAYEKLFF.

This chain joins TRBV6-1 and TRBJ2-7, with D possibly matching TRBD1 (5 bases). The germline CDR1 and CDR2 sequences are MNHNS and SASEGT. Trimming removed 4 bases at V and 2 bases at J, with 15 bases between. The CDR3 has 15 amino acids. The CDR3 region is CASSVYQGQAYEQYF. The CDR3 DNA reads TGTGCCAGCAGTGTATATCAGGGCCAAGCCTACGAGCAGTACTTC.

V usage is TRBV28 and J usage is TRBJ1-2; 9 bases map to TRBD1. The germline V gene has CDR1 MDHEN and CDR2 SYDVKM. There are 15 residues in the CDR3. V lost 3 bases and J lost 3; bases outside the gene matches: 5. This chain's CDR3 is CASSFGTGRDYGYTF. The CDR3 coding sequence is TGTGCCAGCAGTTTTGGGACAGGGAGGGACTATGGCTACACCTTC.

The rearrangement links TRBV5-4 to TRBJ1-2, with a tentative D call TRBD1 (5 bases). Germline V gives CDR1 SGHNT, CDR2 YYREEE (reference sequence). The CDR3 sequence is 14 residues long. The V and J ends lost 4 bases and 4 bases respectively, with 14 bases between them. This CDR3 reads CASSPGDRSYGYTF. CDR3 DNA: TGTGCCAGCAGCCCGGGGGACCGTTCCTATGGCTACACCTTC.

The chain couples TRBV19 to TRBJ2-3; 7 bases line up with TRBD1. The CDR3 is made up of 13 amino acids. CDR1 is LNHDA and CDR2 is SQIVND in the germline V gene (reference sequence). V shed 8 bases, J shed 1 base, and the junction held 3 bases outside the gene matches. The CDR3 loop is CASSGQGTDTQYF. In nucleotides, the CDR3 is TGTGCCAGTTCCGGACAGGGCACAGATACGCAGTATTTT.

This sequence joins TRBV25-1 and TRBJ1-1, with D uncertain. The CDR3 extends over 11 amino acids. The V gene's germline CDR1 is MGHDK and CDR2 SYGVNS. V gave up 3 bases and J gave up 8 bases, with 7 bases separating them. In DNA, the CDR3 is TGTGCCAGCAGTGAGAACTTGGAAGCTTTCTTT. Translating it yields CASSENLEAFF. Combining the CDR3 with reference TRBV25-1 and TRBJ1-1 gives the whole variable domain EADIYQTPRYLVIGTGKKITLECSQTMGHDKMYWYQQDPGMELHLIHYSYGVNSTEKGDLSSESTVSRIRTEHFPLTLESARPSHTSQYLCASSENLEAFFGQGTRLTVV.

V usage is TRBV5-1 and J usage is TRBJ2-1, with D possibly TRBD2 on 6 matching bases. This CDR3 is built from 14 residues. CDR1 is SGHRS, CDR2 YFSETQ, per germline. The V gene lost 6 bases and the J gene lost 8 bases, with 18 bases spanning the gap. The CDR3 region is CASTGTGLGDEQFF. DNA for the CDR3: TGCGCCAGCACCGGGACTGGTTTAGGGGATGAGCAGTTCTTC.

CDR3: CASWRQGMNTEAFF. CDR3 nucleotides: TGTGCCAGTTGGAGACAGGGCATGAACACTGAAGCTTTCTTT. This chain links TRBV19 with TRBJ1-1, with TRBD1 matching over 7 bases. The CDR3 is 14 amino acids. J was trimmed by 0 bases and V by 8 bases; bases with no gene match: 6. Germline CDR1 and CDR2: LNHDA and SQIVND (reference sequence).

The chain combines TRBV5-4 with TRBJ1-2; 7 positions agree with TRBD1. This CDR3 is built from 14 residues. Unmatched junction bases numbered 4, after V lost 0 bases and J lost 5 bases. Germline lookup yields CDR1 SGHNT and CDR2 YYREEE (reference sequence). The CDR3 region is CASSLEGARYGYTF. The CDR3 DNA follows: TGTGCCAGCAGCTTGGAGGGGGCTCGGTATGGCTACACCTTC.

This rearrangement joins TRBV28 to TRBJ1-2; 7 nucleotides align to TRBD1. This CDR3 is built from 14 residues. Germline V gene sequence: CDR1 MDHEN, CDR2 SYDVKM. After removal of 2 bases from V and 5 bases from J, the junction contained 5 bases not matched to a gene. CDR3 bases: TGTGCCAGCAGTTTAGGGACAGTGAGATATGGCTACACCTTC. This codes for CASSLGTVRYGYTF.

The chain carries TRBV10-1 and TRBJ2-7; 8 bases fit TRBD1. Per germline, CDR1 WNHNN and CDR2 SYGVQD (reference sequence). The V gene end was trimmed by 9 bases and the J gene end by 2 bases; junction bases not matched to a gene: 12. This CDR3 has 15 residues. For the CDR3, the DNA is TGCGCCAGATTCAGGGGGCGCGTAATCCCCTACGAGCAGTACTTC. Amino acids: CARFRGRVIPYEQYF.

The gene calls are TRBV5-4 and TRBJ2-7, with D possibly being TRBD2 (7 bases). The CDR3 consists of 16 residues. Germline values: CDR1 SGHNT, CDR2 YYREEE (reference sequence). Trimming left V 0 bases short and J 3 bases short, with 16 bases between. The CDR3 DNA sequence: TGTGCCAGCAGCTTGGCAGGGGCGGGGGTCCTCTACGAGCAGTACTTC. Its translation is CASSLAGAGVLYEQYF.